Below, one TCR beta chain is given with its context. Antigen unknown. This entry comes from a study of CD8 T cells in ankylosing spondylitis. Study-wide findings and caveats: Reportedly, matched ankylosing spondylitis synovial fluid was significantly enriched for disease-linked clones. A number of the motif variants had already been described in reactive arthritis synovial fluid and blood. The study identified a TCR beta motif of roughly eight highly homologous variants that appeared characteristic of ankylosing spondylitis blood. Disease-linked clones proved CD8+ and comparatively uncommon in peripheral blood.

V was clipped by 0 bases and J by 12 bases; unmatched bases: 5. CDR1 LGHNA and CDR2 YNFKEQ come from the germline V gene. The CDR3 totals 13 residues. Quantitative 5'-RACE with molecular barcodes generated TCR beta libraries. TCRdb ran MiXCR on the 5' RACE reads and lists one entry per CDR3 protein. The sample has over 450,000 distinct CDR3 sequences, 10% to 15% seen once. V and J are TRBV4-2 and TRBJ2-1; 7 positions agree with TRBD2. The sample comprised blood, either unsorted or a sorted T cell fraction (not recorded which). The TCR comes from a male donor with ankylosing spondylitis. As DNA, the CDR3 is TGTGCCAGCAGCCAAGATTTGGGGGAGGGGCAGTTCTTC. Protein product: CASSQDLGEGQFF.